Each of the 17 T cell receptor beta chains below was sequenced from the same sample in a study of cytomegalovirus exposure and HLA in healthy donors. The PCR employed 60 Vbeta primers together with 13 Jbeta primers. Sequencing used immunoSEQ multiplex PCR; TCRdb keeps in-frame clones, though not all of them. Seen here are about 130,000 clones, 70% to 80% observed once, and the top ten hold around 1.2%. The sample was PBMCs. These receptors were taken from a man aged 45 to 65 in good health and CMV-seronegative.

This clone came up a few times. The chain has TRBV5-1 and TRBJ2-1; TRBD2 matches at 13 bases. Germline V gene lookup returns CDR1 SGHRS and CDR2 YFSETQ. This CDR3 contains 16 residues. With 4 bases clipped from V and 7 bases from J, the junction kept 8 bases outside the gene matches. The CDR3 DNA reads as TGCGCCAGCAGCGTTATACTAGCGGGAGGGCCGAATGAGCAGTTCTTC. Protein sequence: CASSVILAGGPNEQFF.

The V and J genes are TRBV6-5 and TRBJ2-1, with 14 bases that match TRBD2. Germline lookup yields CDR1 MNHEY and CDR2 SVGAGI. V gave up 5 bases and J gave up 8 bases; unmatched junction bases: 2. The CDR3 is made up of 14 amino acids. CDR3 bases: TGTGCCAGCAGTCGACTAGCGGGAGGGTATGAGCAGTTCTTC. As protein: CASSRLAGGYEQFF.

The rearrangement links TRBV28 to TRBJ2-6; 12 bases map to TRBD1. The germline gives CDR1 MDHEN, CDR2 SYDVKM. This CDR3 has 17 residues. Trimming took 8 bases from V and 1 from J; bases not matched to a gene: 6. CDR3 coding DNA: TGTGCCAGCTTGGGGGGACAGGGGGCGTCTGGGGCCAACGTCCTGACTTTC. Amino acid sequence: CASLGGQGASGANVLTF.

The chain is built from TRBV4-1 and TRBJ2-7; D possibly corresponds to TRBD1 (6 bases). Germline CDR1 MGHRA, CDR2 YSYEKL. The CDR3 loop spans 14 amino acids. Between the trimmed V and J ends, which lost 1 base and 6 bases, there was a span of 13 bases. DNA for the CDR3: TGCGCCAGCAGCCAAGGTTCCCAGGGGTCCGAGCAGTACTTC. Translating gives CASSQGSQGSEQYF.

The rearrangement joins TRBV5-1 to TRBJ2-5; 8 positions match TRBD1. Germline V gene sequence: CDR1 SGHRS, CDR2 YFSETQ. V lost 4 bases, J lost 2 bases, and 4 bases stayed unmatched. The CDR3 spans 14 residues. The CDR3 sequence is CASSPDRVQETQYF. The CDR3, as DNA: TGCGCCAGCAGCCCGGACAGGGTTCAAGAGACCCAGTACTTC.

This clone was seen more than once but under ten times. Other DNA sequences of this sample code for an identical CDR3. The V call is TRBV11-2, the J call TRBJ1-1; no reliable D call. CDR3 length equals 14 residues. From germline, CDR1 is SGHAT and CDR2 FQNNGV. Trimming shortened V by 1 base and J by 5 bases, and 11 bases separated the two germline ends. CDR3 coding DNA: TGTGCCAGCAGCTTAGTTCCAGGATTGACTGAAGCTTTCTTT. This sequence encodes CASSLVPGLTEAFF.

V is TRBV5-1 and J is TRBJ2-2, with 13 nucleotides matching TRBD2. Germline assignment: CDR1 SGHRS and CDR2 YFSETQ. The J segment lost 5 bases and the V segment lost 0 bases, leaving 1 base of the junction unmatched. The CDR3 totals 16 residues. DNA of the CDR3: TGCGCCAGCAGCTTGGGACTAGCGGGAGGAACCGGGGAGCTGTTTTTT. This translates into CASSLGLAGGTGELFF.

CDR3 protein: CASSVSSRSEQYF. The CDR3 coding sequence is TGTGCCAGCAGCGTTTCTAGCCGCAGCGAGCAGTACTTC. This sequence joins TRBV9 and TRBJ2-7; a possible D gene is TRBD2 (5 bases). V gave up 2 bases and J gave up 6 bases, with 12 bases separating them. CDR1 and CDR2 from the germline V gene are SGDLS and YYNGEE. The CDR3 totals 13 residues.

This chain uses TRBV27 with TRBJ1-2; 7 bases fit TRBD1. The CDR3 totals 13 residues. Germline trimming cut 10 bases from V and 6 bases from J; bases unmatched to any gene: 11. CDR1 is MNHEY, CDR2 SMNVEV, per germline (reference sequence). DNA for the CDR3: TGTGCCACCAAAATAGGGACAGACGATGGCTACACCTTC. This encodes CATKIGTDDGYTF.

V gene TRBV2 combines with J gene TRBJ2-7; 7 nucleotides line up with TRBD1. Germline V gene sequence: CDR1 SNHLY, CDR2 FYNNEI. The J segment lost 1 base and the V segment lost 6 bases, leaving 9 bases of the junction unmatched. This CDR3 comprises 15 residues. The CDR3 sequence is CASRTGTVRSYEQYF. CDR3 in DNA: TGTGCCAGCAGGACCGGGACAGTAAGATCCTACGAGCAGTACTTC.

The chain joins TRBV30 to TRBJ2-2, with 7 bases that match TRBD2. The V segment lost 2 bases and the J segment 6 bases; nucleotides outside the gene matches: 12. Germline V gene data show CDR1 as GTSNPN and CDR2 as SVGIG (reference sequence). This CDR3 is built from 16 residues. The CDR3 coding sequence is TGTGCCTGGAGTCCTTCCCTAATAGCGGGCCCCGGGGAGCTGTTTTTT. Protein sequence: CAWSPSLIAGPGELFF. The full variable domain, completed using reference TRBV30 and TRBJ2-2, is SQTIHQWPATLVQPVGSPLSLECTVEGTSNPNLYWYRQAAGRGLQLLFYSVGIGQISSEVPQNLSASRPQDRQFILSSKKLLLSDSGFYLCAWSPSLIAGPGELFFGEGSRLTVL.

This clone showed up just once. The chain employs TRBV9 and TRBJ1-4, with D uncertain. V lost 0 bases, J lost 2 bases, and 5 bases lay in between. Germline values: CDR1 SGDLS, CDR2 YYNGEE. CDR3 length: 14 residues. Written as DNA, the CDR3 is TGTGCCAGCAGCGTAGACCAGACTAATGAAAAACTGTTTTTT. It is translated as CASSVDQTNEKLFF.

The rearrangement links TRBV5-6 to TRBJ1-2; 8 bases are shared with TRBD1. The CDR3 totals 14 residues. With V trimmed by 1 base and J by 6 bases, 5 bases remained unmatched. CDR1 SGHDT and CDR2 YYEEEE come from the germline V gene. CDR3 in amino acids: CASSLNRGVNGYTF. Here the CDR3 DNA reads TGTGCCAGCAGCTTGAACAGGGGGGTGAATGGCTACACCTTC.

This clone came up once. This sequence joins TRBV7-8 and TRBJ1-5, with 9 bases that match TRBD1. Trimming at V came to 0 bases and at J to 3 bases, leaving 6 bases not matched to a gene. This CDR3 contains 17 residues. Germline CDR1 SGHVS, CDR2 FQNEAQ. The CDR3 protein is CASSLARTGEANQPQHF. The DNA for the CDR3 is TGTGCCAGCAGCTTAGCGCGGACAGGGGAGGCCAATCAGCCCCAGCATTTT.

The chain has TRBV6-4 and TRBJ2-6, with 9 bases fitting TRBD1. In germline, CDR1 is MRHNA, CDR2 SNTAGT. The CDR3 contains 16 residues. Germline trimming cut 6 bases from V and 4 bases from J; bases unmatched to any gene: 7. As DNA, the CDR3 is TGTGCCAGCAGCCCGACAGGGGGTGCGGGGGCCAACGTCCTGACTTTC. Translation: CASSPTGGAGANVLTF.

This clone was detected a few times. V is TRBV19 and J is TRBJ2-1, with 8 bases lining up with TRBD1. The CDR3 runs 15 residues. V lost 4 bases to trimming and J lost 7 bases; unmatched junction nucleotides: 9. CDR1 is LNHDA, CDR2 SQIVND, per germline (reference sequence). The CDR3 sequence is CASSTRTGNSNEQFF. The CDR3 bases are TGTGCCAGTAGTACCAGGACAGGGAATTCGAATGAGCAGTTCTTC.

The chain is built from TRBV19 and TRBJ2-1; perhaps TRBD2 as D (9 bases). The germline V gene encodes CDR1 LNHDA and CDR2 SQIVND (reference sequence). The CDR3 runs 15 residues. V was clipped by 5 bases and J by 6 bases, with 17 bases between them. The CDR3 DNA is TGTGCCAGTAGTCAGGGGGCGGGAGGGGGCAATGAGCAGTTCTTC. Protein sequence: CASSQGAGGGNEQFF.